Listed here are 21 T cell receptor beta chains from one sample, sequenced in a study of blood T cell repertoires in COVID-19. Measured with immunoSEQ multiplex PCR; TCRdb has only the in-frame clones, and not every one. The sample holds over 35,000 clones, roughly nine tenths seen once. The material sequenced was peripheral blood. The source of these receptors is a woman in her 30s in a cohort sampled during active COVID-19.

The chain has TRBV5-6 and TRBJ2-7; D perhaps matches TRBD1 (5 bases). Germline V gives CDR1 SGHDT, CDR2 YYEEEE. Trimming shortened V by 4 bases and J by 3 bases, and 14 bases separated the two germline ends. The CDR3 spans 14 residues. The CDR3 loop is CASSPRQDSYEQYF. The CDR3 region has the DNA TGTGCCAGCAGCCCGAGGCAAGACAGCTACGAGCAGTACTTC.

The CDR3 DNA sequence: TGCGCCAGCAGCTCTCAGGGATACACTGAAGCTTTCTTT. Translation: CASSSQGYTEAFF. V usage is TRBV5-1 and J usage is TRBJ1-1; possible D gene TRBD1, 5 bases. Germline CDR1 reads SGHRS; CDR2 reads YFSETQ. Trimming cost V 3 bases and J 3 bases, with 9 bases left between them. The CDR3 has 13 residues.

The CDR3 loop reads CASSYSTRGQETQYF. The CDR3 nucleotides read TGTGCCAGCAGTTACTCGACCAGGGGCCAAGAGACCCAGTACTTC. The J gene is TRBJ2-5, the V gene TRBV6-5, with D possibly TRBD1 on 6 matching bases. CDR3 length: 15 residues. CDR1 MNHEY and CDR2 SVGAGI come from the germline V gene. V lost 0 bases to trimming and J lost 1 base, with 9 bases between them.

This rearrangement joins TRBV14 to TRBJ1-2; D gene ambiguous. Trimming removed 0 bases from V and 5 bases from J, with 10 bases in between. Germline V CDR1 and CDR2: SGHDN, FVKESK. The CDR3 length is 14 residues. Written as DNA, the CDR3 is TGTGCCAGCAGCCAAGACTCGCGGGAATATGGCTACACCTTC. Amino acid sequence: CASSQDSREYGYTF. The entire variable domain, with the rest obtained from reference TRBV14 and TRBJ1-2, is as follows: EAGVTQFPSHSVIEKGQTVTLRCDPISGHDNLYWYRRVMGKEIKFLLHFVKESKQDESGMPNNRFLAERTGGTYSTLKVQPAELEDSGVYFCASSQDSREYGYTFGSGTRLTVV.

This clone was picked up one time. The chain combines TRBV7-6 with TRBJ2-5; TRBD2 is a possible D gene (6 bases). V gave up 5 bases and J gave up 0 bases, with 10 bases separating them. This CDR3 is built from 14 residues. From germline, CDR1 is SGHVS and CDR2 FNYEAQ. The CDR3: CASSRGTYQETQYF. CDR3 nucleotides: TGTGCCAGCAGCCGCGGGACGTACCAAGAGACCCAGTACTTC.

This clone was observed a few times. This chain connects TRBV18 to TRBJ2-7; a possible D gene is TRBD2 (6 bases). CDR1 and CDR2 (germline): KGHSH, LQKENI. V was cut by 3 bases and J by 5 bases, with 11 bases left in between. The CDR3 runs to 13 residues. CDR3 amino acids: CASSPQRANEQYF. CDR3 DNA sequence: TGTGCCAGCTCACCGCAGCGGGCGAACGAGCAGTACTTC.

The chain is built from TRBV15 and TRBJ2-7, with D maybe TRBD2 (5 bases). Trimming stripped 5 bases from V and 2 bases from J, with 13 bases between. The CDR3 spans 14 residues. Per the germline V gene, CDR1 is LNHNV and CDR2 is YYDKDF (reference sequence). The CDR3 is CATSPHTGTYEQYF. CDR3 bases: TGTGCCACCAGCCCCCATACCGGGACCTACGAGCAGTACTTC.

The chain couples TRBV5-1 to TRBJ1-4; D remains unclear. The CDR3 sequence is 14 residues long. Trimming stripped 0 bases from V and 8 bases from J, with 11 bases between. CDR1 and CDR2 from the germline V gene are SGHRS and YFSETQ. CDR3 in amino acids: CASSLEFLGEKLFF. The DNA of the CDR3 is TGCGCCAGCAGCTTGGAATTCCTCGGGGAAAAACTGTTTTTT. The variable domain in full, completed from reference TRBV5-1 and TRBJ1-4, reads KAGVTQTPRYLIKTRGQQVTLSCSPISGHRSVSWYQQTPGQGLQFLFEYFSETQRNKGNFPGRFSGRQFSNSRSEMNVSTLELGDSALYLCASSLEFLGEKLFFGSGTQLSVL.

This chain uses TRBV3-1 (or the pseudogene TRBV3-2) with TRBJ2-1, with TRBD1 identical over 7 bases. The J segment lost 12 bases and the V segment lost 4 bases, leaving 6 bases of the junction unmatched. Germline lookup yields CDR1 LGHDT and CDR2 YNNKEL (reference sequence). This CDR3 has 12 residues. CDR3 sequence reads: CASSPTGKRQFF. DNA of the CDR3: TGTGCCAGCAGCCCGACAGGGAAAAGGCAGTTCTTC.

The chain recombines TRBV5-5 with TRBJ2-1; a possible D gene is TRBD2 (5 bases). Germline CDR1 is SGHKS and CDR2 is YYEKEE (reference sequence). Deletions cut 3 bases from V and 1 base from J, with 5 bases between. The CDR3 loop spans 13 amino acids. The CDR3, as DNA: TGTGCCAGCAGCTCGGGATCCTACAATGAGCAGTTCTTC. It is translated as CASSSGSYNEQFF.

The chain employs TRBV3-1 (or the pseudogene TRBV3-2) and TRBJ1-2; D call uncertain. Germline V lookup: CDR1 LGHDT, CDR2 YNNKEL (reference sequence). With 6 bases removed from V and 4 bases from J, the gap between germline ends came to 18 bases. CDR3 length: 15 amino acids. CDR3 DNA: TGTGCCAGCAGGGCACGCGGTGAGGGAACCTATGGCTACACCTTC. It is translated as CASRARGEGTYGYTF.

The rearrangement uses TRBV6-5 and TRBJ2-3; 13 positions agree with TRBD2. This CDR3 comprises 15 residues. The trim removed 5 bases at V and 5 bases at J, leaving 4 bases unmatched. Germline V gene sequence: CDR1 MNHEY, CDR2 SVGAGI. As DNA, the CDR3 is TGTGCCAGCAGTACGGGACTAGCGGGGTTAGATACGCAGTATTTT. It codes for CASSTGLAGLDTQYF.

This chain connects TRBV7-8 to TRBJ2-1; TRBD1 aligns across 8 bases. Germline CDR1 reads SGHVS; CDR2 reads FQNEAQ. The CDR3 totals 16 residues. V lost 4 bases and J lost 7; bases outside the gene matches: 12. The chain's CDR3 is CASSSDRGRRTNEQFF. The DNA of the CDR3 is TGTGCCAGCAGCTCCGACAGGGGCCGGCGGACGAATGAGCAGTTCTTC.

This sequence joins TRBV20-1 and TRBJ2-2, with TRBD2 matching over 9 bases. The CDR3 is made up of 16 amino acids. Trimming cost V 3 bases and J 7 bases; bases outside gene matches: 12. Germline CDR1 reads DFQATT; CDR2 reads SNEGSKA (reference sequence). The CDR3 here is CSASPWGRGGGGELFF. The DNA for the CDR3 is TGCAGTGCTAGTCCTTGGGGGCGGGGGGGCGGCGGGGAGCTGTTTTTT.

This chain joins TRBV6-1 and TRBJ2-5, with D perhaps matching TRBD2 (6 bases). V was pared by 3 bases and J by 0 bases, with 14 bases between. This CDR3 contains 16 residues. CDR1 is MNHNS and CDR2 is SASEGT in the germline V gene. The CDR3 sequence is CASSEAGLPYQETQYF. The DNA of the CDR3 is TGTGCCAGCAGTGAGGCGGGACTTCCATACCAAGAGACCCAGTACTTC.

The chain links TRBV10-3 to TRBJ1-5, with D tentatively TRBD1 (6 bases). CDR1 is ENHRY and CDR2 is SYGVKD in the germline V gene. This CDR3 spans 15 amino acids. V was shortened by 5 bases and J by 7 bases, with 18 bases between the two germline ends. CDR3 coding DNA: TGTGCCATCAGTCAGGAGTCTCAAGGGGGACAGCCCCAGCATTTT. This encodes CAISQESQGGQPQHF.

The chain couples TRBV19 to TRBJ1-4; D gene unclear. The germline V gene has CDR1 LNHDA and CDR2 SQIVND (reference sequence). The V end lost 0 bases, the J end lost 10 bases, and 12 bases lay between the germline ends. CDR3 size: 14 residues. CDR3 sequence reads: CASSIDRIRGKLFF. The CDR3 bases are TGTGCCAGTAGTATAGATCGGATACGGGGAAAACTGTTTTTT.

V usage is TRBV7-2 and J usage is TRBJ2-3, with TRBD2 identical over 8 bases. The CDR3 consists of 18 residues. Germline V gene lookup returns CDR1 SGHTA and CDR2 FQGNSA. V trimming: 3 bases; J trimming: 3 bases; junction bases outside the gene matches: 14. CDR3 DNA sequence: TGTGCCAGCAGCTTCGCGTTAAAAAGCGGGAGTTGGACAGATACGCAGTATTTT. Its translation: CASSFALKSGSWTDTQYF.

The V call is TRBV10-3, the J call TRBJ2-1; 8 nucleotides line up with TRBD2. Germline V lookup: CDR1 ENHRY, CDR2 SYGVKD. After removal of 0 bases from V and 2 bases from J, the junction contained 3 bases not matched to a gene. The length of the CDR3 is 16 residues. The chain's CDR3 is CAISESTRGAYNEQFF. CDR3 DNA sequence: TGTGCCATCAGTGAGTCGACGCGGGGGGCCTACAATGAGCAGTTCTTC.

The V gene is TRBV6-2 or TRBV6-3, the J gene TRBJ1-1; D unclear. The CDR3 contains 13 residues. V was cut by 5 bases and J by 5 bases, with 12 bases left in between. Germline assignment: CDR1 MNHEY and CDR2 SVGEGT. The CDR3 region is CASSNRRVTEAFF. CDR3 bases: TGTGCCAGCAGTAATCGGCGGGTGACTGAAGCTTTCTTT.

The CDR3 is CAWSVILGLAGEAGANVLTF. CDR3 nucleotide sequence: TGTGCCTGGAGTGTAATCCTTGGGCTAGCGGGAGAAGCTGGGGCCAACGTCCTGACTTTC. The chain combines TRBV30 with TRBJ2-6, with 10 bases identical to TRBD2. The CDR3 totals 20 residues. Unmatched junction bases numbered 13, after V lost 0 bases and J lost 2 bases. Germline loops: CDR1 GTSNPN, CDR2 SVGIG (reference sequence). Drawing the rest from reference TRBV30 and TRBJ2-6, the complete variable domain is SQTIHQWPATLVQPVGSPLSLECTVEGTSNPNLYWYRQAAGRGLQLLFYSVGIGQISSEVPQNLSASRPQDRQFILSSKKLLLSDSGFYLCAWSVILGLAGEAGANVLTFGAGSRLTVL.